The clone carrying this TCR beta chain was recorded a few times. What it binds is not known. This sample was included in a study of response to subunit inactivated influenza vaccine. Notes on the study in general: Authors suggested that a seasonal influenza vaccination recruits few new T cells each time.

TCRdb ran MiXCR on the RT-PCR reads and lists one entry per CDR3 protein. The data hold about 500,000 distinct CDR3 sequences, with approximately 16% observed a single time. The CDR3 contains 16 residues. Trimming stripped 3 bases from V and 4 bases from J, with 18 bases between. The gene calls are TRBV12-3 or TRBV12-4 and TRBJ1-2; D unclear. Specimen: CD4+ T cells sorted from PBMCs, collected less than 30 months after vaccination. The TCR comes from a man in his fifties or sixties who received an inactivated influenza vaccine. In DNA, the CDR3 is TGTGCCAGCAGTTTGCGGGCCGGGTGGATGTTCTATGGCTACACCTTC. This translates into CASSLRAGWMFYGYTF.